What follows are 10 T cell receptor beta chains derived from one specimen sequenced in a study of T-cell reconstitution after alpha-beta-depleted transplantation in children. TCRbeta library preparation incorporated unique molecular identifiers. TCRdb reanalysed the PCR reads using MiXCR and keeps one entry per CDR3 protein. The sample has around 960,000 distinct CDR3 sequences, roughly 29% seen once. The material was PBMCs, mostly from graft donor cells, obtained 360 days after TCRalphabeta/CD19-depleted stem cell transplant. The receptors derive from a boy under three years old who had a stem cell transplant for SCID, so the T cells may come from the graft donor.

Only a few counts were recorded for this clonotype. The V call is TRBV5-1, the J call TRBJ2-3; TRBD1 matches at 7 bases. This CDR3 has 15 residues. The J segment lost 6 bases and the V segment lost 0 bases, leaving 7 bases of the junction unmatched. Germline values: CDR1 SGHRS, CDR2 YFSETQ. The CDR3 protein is CASSLVTGVADTQYF. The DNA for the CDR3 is TGCGCCAGCAGCTTGGTTACAGGGGTGGCGGATACGCAGTATTTT.

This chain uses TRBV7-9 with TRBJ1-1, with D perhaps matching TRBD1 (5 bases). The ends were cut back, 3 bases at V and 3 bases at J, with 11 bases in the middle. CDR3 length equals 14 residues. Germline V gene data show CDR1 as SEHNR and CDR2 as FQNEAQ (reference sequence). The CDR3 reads CASSFYIGDTEAFF. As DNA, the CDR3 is TGTGCCAGCAGCTTCTATATAGGGGACACTGAAGCTTTCTTT.

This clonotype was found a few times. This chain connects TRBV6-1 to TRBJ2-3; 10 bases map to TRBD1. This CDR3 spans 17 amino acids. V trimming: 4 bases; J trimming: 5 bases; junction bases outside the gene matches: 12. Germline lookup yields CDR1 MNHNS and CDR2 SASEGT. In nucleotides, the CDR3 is TGTGCCAGCAGTGGGACGACAGGGGGCGAGGGTCTAGATACGCAGTATTTT. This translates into CASSGTTGGEGLDTQYF.

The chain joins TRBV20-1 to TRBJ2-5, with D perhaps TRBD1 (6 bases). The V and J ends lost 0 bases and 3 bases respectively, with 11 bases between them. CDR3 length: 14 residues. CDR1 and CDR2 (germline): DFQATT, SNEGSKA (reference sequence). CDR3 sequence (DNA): TGCAGTGCTAGAGATCGCAGGGGAAAAGAGACCCAGTACTTC. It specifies CSARDRRGKETQYF.

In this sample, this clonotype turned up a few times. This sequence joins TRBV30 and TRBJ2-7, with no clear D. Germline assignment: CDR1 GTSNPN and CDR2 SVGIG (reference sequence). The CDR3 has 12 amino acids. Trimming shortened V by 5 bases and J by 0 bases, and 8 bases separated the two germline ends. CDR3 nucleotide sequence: TGTGCCTGGTCTGAGAGCTCCTACGAGCAGTACTTC. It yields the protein CAWSESSYEQYF.

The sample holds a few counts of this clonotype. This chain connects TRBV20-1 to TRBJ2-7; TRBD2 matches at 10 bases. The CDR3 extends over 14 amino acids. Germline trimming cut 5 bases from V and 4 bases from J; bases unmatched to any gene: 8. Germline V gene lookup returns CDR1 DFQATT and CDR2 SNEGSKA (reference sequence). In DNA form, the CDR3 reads TGCAGTGCTGCCCCACTAGCGGGGTTATACGAGCAGTACTTC. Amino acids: CSAAPLAGLYEQYF.

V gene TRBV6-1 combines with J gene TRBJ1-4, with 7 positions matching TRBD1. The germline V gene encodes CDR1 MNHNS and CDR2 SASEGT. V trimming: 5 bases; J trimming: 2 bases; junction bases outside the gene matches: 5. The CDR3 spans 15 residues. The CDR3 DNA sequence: TGTGCCAGCAGTCGCCAGGGGGGCACTAATGAAAAACTGTTTTTT. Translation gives CASSRQGGTNEKLFF.

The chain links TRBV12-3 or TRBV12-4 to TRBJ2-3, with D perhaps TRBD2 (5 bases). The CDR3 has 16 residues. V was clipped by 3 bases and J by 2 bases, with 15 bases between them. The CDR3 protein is CASSLPRTRNTDTQYF. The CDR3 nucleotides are TGTGCCAGCAGTTTGCCCCGGACTCGAAACACAGATACGCAGTATTTT.

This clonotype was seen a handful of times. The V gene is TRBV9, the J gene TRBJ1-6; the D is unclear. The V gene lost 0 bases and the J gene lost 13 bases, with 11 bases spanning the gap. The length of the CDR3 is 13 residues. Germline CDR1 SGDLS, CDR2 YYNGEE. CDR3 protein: CASSVAPSPPLHF. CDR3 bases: TGTGCCAGCAGCGTAGCACCGAGCCCCCCCCTCCACTTT.

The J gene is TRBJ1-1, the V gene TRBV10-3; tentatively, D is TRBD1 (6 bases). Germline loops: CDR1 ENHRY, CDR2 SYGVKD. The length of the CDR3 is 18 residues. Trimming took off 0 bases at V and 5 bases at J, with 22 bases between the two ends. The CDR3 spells CAISESAGATPVRTEAFF. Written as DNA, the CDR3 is TGTGCCATCAGTGAGTCGGCAGGGGCGACCCCAGTGAGGACTGAAGCTTTCTTT.